The T cell receptor beta chain under discussion was sequenced for a study of shared clonotypes between healthy human individuals. Naive CD8 populations comprised CD45RO-negative cells positively selected for CCR7, excluding terminally differentiated effector memory CD45RA+ cells. TCRdb's table, derived via immunoSEQ multiplex PCR, lists solely in-frame clones and lacks some. This table holds roughly 2 million clones, about 95% found once. Per germline, CDR1 MNHNY and CDR2 SVGAGI (reference sequence). This CDR3 has 12 amino acids. Trimming took off 8 bases at V and 1 base at J, with 9 bases between the two ends.

V is TRBV6-6 and J is TRBJ2-7; no reliable D call. The sequence came from a man aged 18 to 35 in good health. The sample consisted of naive CD8+ T cells sorted from blood. CDR3 DNA: TGTGCCAGCGGCCAGGTGTCCTACGAGCAGTACTTC. Translation gives CASGQVSYEQYF.